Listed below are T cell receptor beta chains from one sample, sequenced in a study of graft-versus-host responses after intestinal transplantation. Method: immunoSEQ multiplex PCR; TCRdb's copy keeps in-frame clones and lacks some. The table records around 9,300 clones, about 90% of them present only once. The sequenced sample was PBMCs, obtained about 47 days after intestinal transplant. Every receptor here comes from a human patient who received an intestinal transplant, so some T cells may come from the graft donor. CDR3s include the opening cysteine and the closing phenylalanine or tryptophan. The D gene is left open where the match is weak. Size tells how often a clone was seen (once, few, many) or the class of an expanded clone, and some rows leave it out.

TGTGCCAGCAGCTGGGGTTACCAAGAGACCCAGTACTTC	CASSWGYQETQYF	.	TRBV5-6	TRBJ2-5	.
TGTGCCAGCAGCTCACAGGGGGCCGGGGAGCTGTTTTTT	CASSSQGAGELFF	.	TRBV11-2	TRBJ2-2	TRBD1
TGTGCCAGCAGCCCCAGGGGAATAATTCGAGACAAAGAGACCCAGTACTTC	CASSPRGIIRDKETQYF	.	TRBV9	TRBJ2-5	.
TGCAGTGCTAGAGCAGCAGCGGAAGCTTTCTTT	CSARAAAEAFF	.	TRBV20-1	TRBJ1-1	.
TGTGCCTGGAGTACGGGACAGGGCTACGAGCAGTACTTC	CAWSTGQGYEQYF	.	TRBV30	TRBJ2-7	TRBD1
TGTGCCAGCAGTACAGCGGGGTCCCTCACAGATACGCAGTATTTT	CASSTAGSLTDTQYF	once	TRBV9	TRBJ2-3	TRBD2
TGTGCCAGCAGTTACTCCGGGGGAAACACCATATATTTT	CASSYSGGNTIYF	.	TRBV6-5	TRBJ1-3	.
TGTGCCAGCAGTTCCTCCTACGAGCAGTACTTC	CASSSSYEQYF	.	TRBV27	TRBJ2-7	.
TGTGCCAGCAGCTCAGCTACAGGGGGTTCAGGTTCACCCCTCCACTTT	CASSSATGGSGSPLHF	.	TRBV7-9	TRBJ1-6	TRBD1
TGTGCCAGCAGTTATAATCGGGAGCAGTTCTTC	CASSYNREQFF	once	TRBV6-5	TRBJ2-1	.
TGTGCCACCAGCAGAGCATGGGCCGTTAGCTCCTATAATTCACCCCTCCACTTT	CATSRAWAVSSYNSPLHF	.	TRBV15	TRBJ1-6	.
TGCGCCAGCAGTGTCAGTCTGGCGGCCAATCAGCCCCAGCATTTT	CASSVSLAANQPQHF	once	TRBV10-2	TRBJ1-5	.
TGTGCCAGCAGCGGAGAGGATAGTTCGCGCAATCAGCCCCAGCATTTT	CASSGEDSSRNQPQHF	.	TRBV7-6	TRBJ1-5	.
TGTGCCAGTAGGGGGATGGGTCGCACTGAAGCTTTCTTT	CASRGMGRTEAFF	few	TRBV19	TRBJ1-1	.
TGTGCCAGTAGTGATCTAGGGGACTACCAATACAATGAGCAGTTCTTC	CASSDLGDYQYNEQFF	.	TRBV19	TRBJ2-1	TRBD2
TGTGCCAGCAGCGCATACGGGACTTCAGGGTTAGCGCAGTTCTTC	CASSAYGTSGLAQFF	.	TRBV11-1	TRBJ2-1	.
TGTGCCAGCAGCCCACGTGGGGCAGGGTACTACGAGCAGTACTTC	CASSPRGAGYYEQYF	.	TRBV13	TRBJ2-7	.
TGCGCCAGCAGCCAAGGGAAGACTAGCGGGCCCCGCTGGGAGCAGTTCTTC	CASSQGKTSGPRWEQFF	.	TRBV4-1	TRBJ2-1	TRBD2
TGCGCCAGCAGCTTGGCCGGGCTGGGCACTGAAGCTTTCTTT	CASSLAGLGTEAFF	.	TRBV5-1	TRBJ1-1	.
TGTGCCAGCAGCTTACACGGCGAGCAGTACTTC	CASSLHGEQYF	once	TRBV5-4	TRBJ2-7	.
TGCGCCAGCGAAGGGGGACAGGGGACAGATACGCAGTATTTT	CASEGGQGTDTQYF	.	TRBV10-2	TRBJ2-3	TRBD1
TGTGCCAGCAGTTCCACAGGGGGCTCTGGCTACACCTTC	CASSSTGGSGYTF	.	TRBV6-6	TRBJ1-2	TRBD1
TGTGCCAGCAGTGAATGGGACAGGGGGTACAATGAGCAGTTCTTC	CASSEWDRGYNEQFF	.	TRBV25-1	TRBJ2-1	TRBD1
TGTGCCAGCAGTGCTACTAGTACCTACGAGCAGTACTTC	CASSATSTYEQYF	.	TRBV2	TRBJ2-7	.
TGTGCCTGGAGTGTAGAACGGTCCTACGAGCAGTACTTC	CAWSVERSYEQYF	.	TRBV30	TRBJ2-7	.
TGTGCCAGCAGTAAGAGGGATGGCTACACCTTC	CASSKRDGYTF	once	TRBV27	TRBJ1-2	.
TGTGCCAGCAGCTTAGGGTTAGGGCCCAATGAGCAGTTCTTC	CASSLGLGPNEQFF	once	TRBV11-2	TRBJ2-1	.
TGTGCCACGACCGGGACAGGGTTTAGCGGGAGGGCCCTGAATGAGCAGTTCTTC	CATTGTGFSGRALNEQFF	.	TRBV19	TRBJ2-1	TRBD2
TGTGCCAGCAGTGCAGGCAGGGCCAATCAGCCCCAGCATTTT	CASSAGRANQPQHF	.	TRBV6-1	TRBJ1-5	.
TGCAGCGTACTAGCGGGGGACTCCTACGAGCAGTACTTC	CSVLAGDSYEQYF	once	TRBV29-1	TRBJ2-7	TRBD2
TGTGCCAGCAGCTTAGCAGGCAGGGGGCGGTTGGGCAATCAGCCCCAGCATTTT	CASSLAGRGRLGNQPQHF	.	TRBV7-2	TRBJ1-5	TRBD1
TGCGCCAGCAGCTTGCCCCCCTGGACTAGCGGGGCTGAAGAGACCCAGTACTTC	CASSLPPWTSGAEETQYF	.	TRBV5-1	TRBJ2-5	TRBD2
TGTGCCAGCAGTTTATGGACAGATGGGGCCAACGTCCTGACTTTC	CASSLWTDGANVLTF	.	TRBV28	TRBJ2-6	.
TGTGCCAGCACCAAGGTGACCCCCGATAGAGTCCAGTACTTC	CASTKVTPDRVQYF	.	TRBV21-1	TRBJ2-5	.
TGTGCCAGCAGCTTTCGCGAGTGGGGGTTAGGCACAGATACGCAGTATTTT	CASSFREWGLGTDTQYF	.	TRBV7-9	TRBJ2-3	.
TGTGCCAGCAGCTTGCGGGTGCCTCCTCAGGGTAGGCTGCACACTGAAGCTTTCTTT	CASSLRVPPQGRLHTEAFF	.	TRBV5-4	TRBJ1-1	.
TGTGCCAGCAGTGAATATACCGGGGGGCCCACTGAAGCTTTCTTT	CASSEYTGGPTEAFF	.	TRBV25-1	TRBJ1-1	.
TGTGCCAGTAGTATGCACACTGAAGCTTTCTTT	CASSMHTEAFF	.	TRBV19	TRBJ1-1	.
TGTGCCAGCAGTTACTTCATCTCGTACCCTGAGCAGTTCTTC	CASSYFISYPEQFF	.	TRBV6-5	TRBJ2-1	.
TGCGCCAGCAGCTTGGAAGGCGCCAGCAGGGGGCAACCTGAAGCTTTCTTT	CASSLEGASRGQPEAFF	.	TRBV5-1	TRBJ1-1	TRBD1
TGTGCCAGCAGTTACAGGGGGTTGGACACTGAAGCTTTCTTT	CASSYRGLDTEAFF	.	TRBV6-5	TRBJ1-1	.
TGTGCCAGCAGCTTAGCGCTTCAGGGGCTAGACACTGAAGCTTTCTTT	CASSLALQGLDTEAFF	once	TRBV7-6	TRBJ1-1	.
TGTGCCAGTAGGGACAGGGGTGGCCAGCCCCAGCATTTT	CASRDRGGQPQHF	once	TRBV19	TRBJ1-5	TRBD1
TGTGCCAGCAGGTGGGACGGCGGAAACAATGAGCAGTTCTTC	CASRWDGGNNEQFF	.	TRBV2	TRBJ2-1	.